This TCR beta chain was sequenced during a study of T cells after yellow fever vaccination. This clonotype was observed a few times. The 5'RACE template-switching step produced TCR cDNA and added a universal primer site and UMIs. TCRdb fed the 5' RACE reads into MiXCR, producing one record per CDR3 protein. The sample includes approximately 85,000 distinct CDR3 sequences, more than 10% seen only once; the top ten take just under 25%. The length of the CDR3 is 12 residues. CDR1 SQVTM and CDR2 ANQGSEA come from the germline V gene. V lost 0 bases, J lost 10 bases, and 10 bases lay in between. The study, taken as a whole, reports: Of the clonotypes, a small share occurred in both CD4 and CD8 compartments. Peaking faster, on day 5 versus 15, the secondary response was nonetheless weaker. One caveat is that FACS-sorted repertoires could contain abundant clonotypes contaminating from the bulk population.

The chain employs TRBV29-1 and TRBJ2-4; D is uncertain. The material was CD8+ T cells not binding an NS4B(214-222) dextramer, sorted from PBMCs, obtained 20 to 25 days after the first yellow fever vaccination. The receptor's source is a man between 18 and 29 years old who received the YFV17D yellow fever vaccine. CDR3 bases: TGCAGCGTTGAAGATCAGGCGCTGATTCAGTACTTC. This sequence encodes CSVEDQALIQYF.